These T cell receptor beta chains were read from a single sample in a study of cytomegalovirus exposure and HLA in healthy donors. Some clones are missing from TCRdb's copy, which holds only in-frame ones; the method was immunoSEQ multiplex PCR. The sample includes some 210,000 clones, less than 90% of them seen just once. Sequencing was performed on PBMCs. The receptors come from a young woman in good health and CMV-seronegative. Each CDR3 is given with its conserved first and last residue. Fields, in order: V gene, J gene, D gene, clone size, CDR3 protein, CDR3 DNA. D genes are given only for firm matches. Size is omitted from some rows. Given values are once, few, many or a class for expanded clones.

TRBV19	TRBJ2-2	-	-	CASSISGIGELFF	TGTGCCAGTAGTATATCAGGGATCGGGGAGCTGTTTTTT
TRBV19	TRBJ2-7	TRBD2	-	CASSIALAGATYEQYF	TGTGCCAGTAGTATAGCCCTAGCGGGTGCTACATACGAGCAGTACTTC
TRBV29-1	TRBJ2-7	-	-	CSVDDGPYEQYF	TGCAGCGTTGACGATGGTCCCTACGAGCAGTACTTC
TRBV4-1	TRBJ2-3	TRBD2	-	CASSLVLGLAGENTQYF	TGCGCCAGCAGCCTCGTTCTGGGACTAGCGGGGGAAAATACGCAGTATTTT
TRBV7-2	TRBJ1-5	-	-	CASSLAYRERSNQPQHF	TGTGCCAGCAGCTTAGCGTATAGGGAAAGGAGCAATCAGCCCCAGCATTTT
TRBV5-6	TRBJ1-1	-	once	CASSFISSEAFF	TGTGCCAGCAGCTTTATCAGCTCTGAAGCTTTCTTT
TRBV14	TRBJ2-7	TRBD1	-	CASSPPGQGPAYF	TGTGCCAGCAGCCCCCCAGGACAGGGGCCAGCTTACTTC
TRBV7-3	TRBJ2-2	-	-	CASSLSGFTGELFF	TGTGCCAGCAGCTTATCGGGATTTACCGGGGAGCTGTTTTTT
TRBV5-1	TRBJ2-1	TRBD2	-	CASSYGTSLNEQFF	TGCGCCAGCAGCTACGGGACTAGCCTCAATGAGCAGTTCTTC
TRBV7-6	TRBJ2-1	TRBD2	-	CASSLASGGLNEQFF	TGTGCCAGCAGCTTGGCTAGCGGGGGATTGAATGAGCAGTTCTTC
TRBV7-9	TRBJ1-2	-	-	CASSPESNYGYTF	TGTGCCAGCAGCCCCGAATCTAACTATGGCTACACCTTC
TRBV9	TRBJ2-1	-	once	CASSGGPRNEQFF	TGTGCCAGCAGCGGGGGGCCGCGTAATGAGCAGTTCTTC
TRBV27	TRBJ2-1	-	-	CASSQRPGDNEQFF	TGTGCCAGCAGCCAACGCCCCGGGGACAATGAGCAGTTCTTC
TRBV15	TRBJ1-1	-	-	CATSRDRAEQGNGTEAFF	TGTGCCACCAGCAGAGATCGGGCTGAACAGGGTAATGGGACTGAAGCTTTCTTT
TRBV2	TRBJ2-1	TRBD2	few	CASSASPSGDNEQFF	TGTGCCAGCAGCGCCAGCCCTAGCGGGGACAATGAGCAGTTCTTC
TRBV11-2	TRBJ1-6	-	once	CASSSPRQYNSPLHF	TGTGCCAGCAGCTCCCCCCGACAGTATAATTCACCCCTCCACTTT
TRBV4-1	TRBJ2-3	TRBD2	-	CASSRTAGVVDTQYF	TGCGCCAGCAGCCGAACGGCGGGGGTGGTAGATACGCAGTATTTT
TRBV27	TRBJ2-1	-	-	CASSLGAEQFF	TGTGCCAGCAGTTTGGGGGCTGAGCAGTTCTTC
TRBV5-1	TRBJ2-1	-	-	CASSLVGDEQFF	TGCGCCAGCAGCTTGGTCGGCGATGAGCAGTTCTTC
TRBV4-1	TRBJ2-6	-	-	CASSQFVQLGANVLTF	TGCGCCAGCAGCCAATTCGTCCAGCTTGGGGCCAACGTCCTGACTTTC
TRBV9	TRBJ1-2	-	few	CASSPESGRGYTF	TGTGCCAGCAGCCCTGAATCGGGGCGCGGCTACACCTTC
TRBV27	TRBJ2-2	-	-	CASAPAPGELFF	TGTGCCAGCGCTCCCGCCCCCGGGGAGCTGTTTTTT
TRBV15	TRBJ1-1	-	few	CATSSRTENTEAFF	TGTGCCACCAGCTCCCGGACAGAGAACACTGAAGCTTTCTTT
TRBV2	TRBJ1-1	TRBD1	-	CASTRTGPFAEAFF	TGTGCCAGCACCCGGACAGGACCGTTCGCTGAAGCTTTCTTT
TRBV19	TRBJ1-2	-	few	CASSIVAGTSYGYTF	TGTGCCAGTAGTATAGTCGCAGGAACAAGCTATGGCTACACCTTC
TRBV5-6	TRBJ1-4	-	-	CASSLNRDATNEKLFF	TGTGCCAGCAGCTTGAACAGGGACGCAACTAATGAAAAACTGTTTTTT
TRBV7-2	TRBJ1-3	-	-	CASSLGRGGNTIYF	TGTGCCAGCAGCTTAGGGAGGGGCGGAAACACCATATATTTT
TRBV5-6	TRBJ1-2	-	-	CASSLGGIYYGYTF	TGTGCCAGCAGCTTGGGGGGGATCTACTATGGCTACACCTTC
TRBV6-5	TRBJ2-2	TRBD2	-	CASSPGGGTGELFF	TGTGCCAGCAGCCCGGGGGGGGGCACCGGGGAGCTGTTTTTT
TRBV27	TRBJ1-1	TRBD1	many	CASSSPRQGKLFQAFF	TGTGCCAGCAGTTCCCCCCGACAGGGGAAGCTTTTCCAAGCTTTCTTT
TRBV18	TRBJ2-7	-	-	CASSPVVGEQYF	TGTGCCAGCTCACCAGTAGTCGGGGAGCAGTACTTC
TRBV10-1	TRBJ2-7	TRBD2	-	CASSDEREARVGEQYF	TGCGCCAGCAGTGATGAGCGGGAGGCCCGAGTCGGCGAGCAGTACTTC
TRBV27	TRBJ1-2	TRBD1	-	CASRQQRGLGNYGYTF	TGTGCCAGCAGACAACAGAGGGGGCTTGGGAACTATGGCTACACCTTC
TRBV4-1	TRBJ1-2	-	-	CASSKLGIDGYTF	TGCGCCAGCAGCAAACTCGGTATCGATGGCTACACCTTC
TRBV6-5	TRBJ1-2	-	-	CASSYTGSEGHYGYTF	TGTGCCAGCAGCTACACCGGGTCAGAGGGCCACTATGGCTACACCTTC
TRBV6-1	TRBJ1-1	-	-	CASSQQIMNTEAFF	TGTGCCAGCAGCCAACAGATTATGAACACTGAAGCTTTCTTT
TRBV6-6	TRBJ1-2	-	-	CASSEDSHYGYTF	TGTGCCAGCAGCGAAGACAGCCACTATGGCTACACCTTC
TRBV19	TRBJ2-2	-	-	CASSQNTGELFF	TGTGCCAGTAGTCAAAACACCGGGGAGCTGTTTTTT
TRBV5-1	TRBJ2-7	-	-	CASSPRQRAYEQYF	TGCGCCAGCAGCCCCAGACAGAGAGCCTACGAGCAGTACTTC
TRBV5-1	TRBJ2-1	-	once	CASSPPGHNEQFF	TGCGCCAGCAGCCCTCCGGGGCACAATGAGCAGTTCTTC
TRBV30	TRBJ1-2	TRBD1	-	CAWSQDRGRAYGYTF	TGTGCCTGGAGTCAGGACAGGGGGCGCGCCTATGGCTACACCTTC
TRBV7-9	TRBJ1-2	-	-	CASSLAAKYGYTF	TGTGCCAGCAGCTTAGCGGCGAAGTATGGCTACACCTTC
TRBV10-3	TRBJ2-2	-	-	CAITPDRTNTGELFF	TGTGCCATCACCCCAGACAGGACGAACACCGGGGAGCTGTTTTTT
TRBV7-9	TRBJ1-6	-	-	CASSSGTVRSPLHF	TGTGCCAGCAGCTCGGGGACTGTTCGTTCACCCCTCCACTTT
TRBV20-1	TRBJ1-1	-	-	CSAVNTEAFF	TGCAGTGCCGTCAACACTGAAGCTTTCTTT
TRBV6-5	TRBJ2-3	-	-	CASSPIGVETDTQYF	TGTGCCAGCAGCCCCATAGGAGTCGAAACAGATACGCAGTATTTT
TRBV7-2	TRBJ2-1	TRBD2	-	CASSLVITSGGGNEQFF	TGTGCCAGCAGCTTAGTTATCACTAGCGGGGGGGGCAATGAGCAGTTCTTC
TRBV28	TRBJ2-5	TRBD2	-	CASSLGLAGAQETQYF	TGTGCCAGCAGTTTAGGCCTAGCGGGAGCCCAAGAGACCCAGTACTTC
TRBV7-6	TRBJ2-5	-	-	CASSLAVGRGETQYF	TGTGCCAGCAGCTTAGCGGTGGGGCGCGGAGAGACCCAGTACTTC
TRBV28	TRBJ2-7	TRBD2	-	CASSGISGSSYEQYF	TGTGCCAGCAGTGGGATTAGCGGGAGCTCCTACGAGCAGTACTTC
TRBV25-1	TRBJ1-4	-	-	CASSEGEKLFF	TGTGCCAGCAGTGAAGGTGAAAAACTGTTTTTT
TRBV27	TRBJ2-1	TRBD2	-	CASSTGLAGNEQFF	TGTGCCAGCAGTACCGGACTAGCGGGAAATGAGCAGTTCTTC